Here is one T cell receptor (beta chain) with its context. These data belong to a study of blood T cell repertoires in COVID-19. The overall study: The samples span acute and convalescent COVID-19 from the United States, Italy and Spain. T cells, B-cell-depleted T cells, or PBMCs provided the cDNA or gDNA that served as material.

Per the original methods: Amplified reference gene primers provided the basis for estimating nucleated cell counts. Measured with immunoSEQ multiplex PCR; TCRdb has only the in-frame clones, and not every one. Clone size and the V and J calls come from that table; the DNA yielded D and trimming. Of approximately 89,000 clones in the sample, approximately 86% were seen once. The origin of this receptor is a woman between 65 and 79 years old with active or convalescent COVID-19. The sequenced material came from peripheral blood.

CDR3 sequence reads: CATSPRKGPYEQYF. The DNA for the CDR3 is TGTGCCACGAGCCCAAGGAAGGGGCCCTACGAGCAGTACTTC. This sequence joins TRBV15 and TRBJ2-7; tentatively, D is TRBD1 (5 bases). Trimming cost V 9 bases and J 2 bases, with 17 bases left between them. The CDR3 loop spans 14 amino acids. Germline values: CDR1 LNHNV, CDR2 YYDKDF (reference sequence).